These 26 T cell receptor beta chains share one sample of origin, sequenced in a study of blood T cell repertoires in COVID-19. Sequencing was performed with immunoSEQ multiplex PCR; in TCRdb, only in-frame clones are kept and a portion is missing. Among 130,000 to 150,000 clones listed, about 80% were seen once. The source material was peripheral blood. The receptors derive from a man aged 60 to 69 with acute or convalescent COVID-19.

V and J are TRBV5-5 and TRBJ2-7; 14 nucleotides match TRBD2. V shed 4 bases, J shed 5 bases, and the junction held 14 bases outside the gene matches. This CDR3 comprises 18 residues. Germline assignment: CDR1 SGHKS and CDR2 YYEKEE (reference sequence). This chain's CDR3 is CASSPPRGLAGVGDEQYF. CDR3 sequence (DNA): TGTGCCAGCAGCCCCCCAAGGGGACTAGCGGGAGTGGGCGACGAGCAGTACTTC.

The chain uses TRBV4-1 and TRBJ2-1, with D possibly being TRBD1 (6 bases). The CDR3 has 15 amino acids. CDR1 and CDR2 from the germline V gene are MGHRA and YSYEKL. Trimming left V 7 bases short and J 5 bases short, with 18 bases between. CDR3 nucleotide sequence: TGCGCCAGCACCCCGCCGGGACAAGGAAACAATGAGCAGTTCTTC. Amino acid sequence: CASTPPGQGNNEQFF.

There are a few counts of this clone. The genes are TRBV7-9 and TRBJ2-7; D is unresolved. This CDR3 has 13 amino acids. The germline gives CDR1 SEHNR, CDR2 FQNEAQ (reference sequence). Deletions cut 2 bases from V and 5 bases from J, with 10 bases between. The CDR3 DNA reads as TGTGCCAGCAGCTTAAAGGTCAGCGACGAGCAGTACTTC. Encoded protein: CASSLKVSDEQYF.

This clone was recorded at least ten times. The V gene is TRBV11-2, the J gene TRBJ1-4; the D gene is possibly TRBD1 (6 bases). V was trimmed by 5 bases and J by 4 bases, leaving 17 bases between them. Germline CDR1 SGHAT, CDR2 FQNNGV. This CDR3 comprises 16 residues. The CDR3 protein is CASSARGTLRNEKLFF. The CDR3 region has the DNA TGTGCCAGCAGCGCGAGGGGGACCCTGCGTAATGAAAAACTGTTTTTT. Combining the CDR3 with reference TRBV11-2 and TRBJ1-4 gives the whole variable domain EAGVAQSPRYKIIEKRQSVAFWCNPISGHATLYWYQQILGQGPKLLIQFQNNGVVDDSQLPKDRFSAERLKGVDSTLKIQPAKLEDSAVYLCASSARGTLRNEKLFFGSGTQLSVL.

This chain links TRBV27 with TRBJ1-6; 9 positions agree with TRBD1. Germline lookup yields CDR1 MNHEY and CDR2 SMNVEV (reference sequence). V lost 6 bases and J lost 7; bases outside the gene matches: 7. There are 15 residues in the CDR3. CDR3 in amino acids: CASRVGQGENSPLHF. The CDR3 DNA reads TGTGCCAGCAGAGTGGGACAGGGAGAAAATTCACCCCTCCACTTT.

The J gene is TRBJ1-5, the V gene TRBV2, with D possibly TRBD1 on 5 matching bases. The germline V gene encodes CDR1 SNHLY and CDR2 FYNNEI. V was clipped by 5 bases and J by 0 bases, with 11 bases between them. The CDR3 consists of 15 residues. CDR3 DNA: TGTGCCAGCAGTCTCGAAGGGGTTAGCAATCAGCCCCAGCATTTT. It translates to CASSLEGVSNQPQHF.

This clone was picked up a small number of times. Here the CDR3 reads CASSVSGQIDEQYF. CDR3 DNA sequence: TGTGCCAGCAGCGTTTCCGGACAGATAGACGAGCAGTACTTC. The J gene is TRBJ2-7, the V gene TRBV9; perhaps TRBD1 as D (6 bases). CDR1 is SGDLS, CDR2 YYNGEE, per germline. The CDR3 is 14 residues long. The V gene lost 2 bases and the J gene lost 5 bases, with 14 bases spanning the gap.

The rearrangement links TRBV5-1 to TRBJ1-2, with 7 positions matching TRBD1. From germline, CDR1 is SGHRS and CDR2 YFSETQ. This CDR3 comprises 14 residues. V was pared by 0 bases and J by 3 bases, with 2 bases of the junction left unmatched. CDR3 amino acids: CASSLEGAYYGYTF. In DNA, the CDR3 is TGCGCCAGCAGCTTGGAGGGGGCCTACTATGGCTACACCTTC.

The CDR3 DNA follows: TGTGCCAGCAGCAAAGCAGGGTATGGTGAGCAGTTCTTC. This codes for CASSKAGYGEQFF. The J gene is TRBJ2-1, the V gene TRBV6-2 or TRBV6-3; D might be TRBD1 (5 bases). V lost 6 bases and J 9 bases, leaving 15 bases between the germline ends. The CDR3 loop spans 13 amino acids. Germline CDR1 is MNHEY and CDR2 is SVGEGT.

The chain combines TRBV4-1 with TRBJ1-5; maybe TRBD1 (5 bases). The CDR3 runs to 16 residues. CDR1 and CDR2 (germline): MGHRA, YSYEKL. V was shortened by 5 bases and J by 2 bases, with 16 bases between the two germline ends. CDR3 residues: CASSREGSLGNQPQHF. The DNA of the CDR3 is TGCGCCAGCAGCAGGGAGGGGAGCCTAGGCAATCAGCCCCAGCATTTT.

The CDR3 region is CASSSSSYEQYF. CDR3 nucleotide sequence: TGTGCCAGCAGTTCGAGCTCCTACGAGCAGTACTTC. The chain links TRBV7-2 to TRBJ2-7; D unresolved. The CDR3 length is 12 residues. The V gene's germline CDR1 is SGHTA and CDR2 FQGNSA. V was trimmed by 6 bases and J by 0 bases, leaving 6 bases between them.

This clone was seen more than once but under ten times. This chain joins TRBV5-1 and TRBJ1-5; D uncertain. Trimming pared 4 bases from V and 5 bases from J, leaving 13 bases between. Germline CDR1 reads SGHRS; CDR2 reads YFSETQ. CDR3 length: 14 residues. CDR3 amino acids: CASSPDGYYQPQHF. The CDR3 DNA sequence: TGCGCCAGCAGCCCCGACGGGTACTATCAGCCCCAGCATTTT. Full variable domain (outside the CDR3, taken from reference TRBV5-1 and TRBJ1-5): KAGVTQTPRYLIKTRGQQVTLSCSPISGHRSVSWYQQTPGQGLQFLFEYFSETQRNKGNFPGRFSGRQFSNSRSEMNVSTLELGDSALYLCASSPDGYYQPQHFGDGTRLSIL.

The CDR3 DNA follows: TGTGCCAGCAGTCCCCCTCTAGCTGGGGAGACCCAGTACTTC. Translating gives CASSPPLAGETQYF. The chain is built from TRBV2 and TRBJ2-5; TRBD2 is a possible D gene (5 bases). From germline, CDR1 is SNHLY and CDR2 FYNNEI. The CDR3 spans 14 residues. V lost 5 bases to trimming and J lost 5 bases, with 15 bases between them.

The chain employs TRBV5-1 and TRBJ1-1; 7 bases line up with TRBD1. V gave up 0 bases and J gave up 1 base; unmatched junction bases: 3. The length of the CDR3 is 15 residues. CDR1 and CDR2 (germline): SGHRS, YFSETQ. The CDR3 protein is CASSLEGTANTEAFF. The CDR3, as DNA: TGCGCCAGCAGCTTGGAGGGGACAGCGAACACTGAAGCTTTCTTT.

The CDR3 reads CASSPLTSGRYNEQFF. CDR3 nucleotides: TGTGCCAGCAGCCCTCTGACTAGCGGGAGGTACAATGAGCAGTTCTTC. The chain couples TRBV3-1 (or the pseudogene TRBV3-2) to TRBJ2-1, with TRBD2 matching 13 bases. Germline V gene data show CDR1 as LGHDT and CDR2 as YNNKEL (reference sequence). With 4 bases clipped from V and 4 bases from J, the junction kept 4 bases outside the gene matches. The CDR3 runs to 16 residues.

V is TRBV3-1 (or the pseudogene TRBV3-2) and J is TRBJ1-3; no clear D. CDR1 is LGHDT and CDR2 is YNNKEL in the germline V gene (reference sequence). The CDR3 contains 12 residues. V was cut by 7 bases and J by 0 bases, with 4 bases left in between. CDR3 loop: CASTRSGNTIYF. The CDR3 nucleotides read TGTGCCAGCACGCGCTCTGGAAACACCATATATTTT.

The chain has TRBV3-1 (or the pseudogene TRBV3-2) and TRBJ1-2, with D possibly being TRBD1 (6 bases). The CDR3 contains 14 residues. The V end was cut by 4 bases, the J end by 6 bases, with 15 bases between. Per the germline V gene, CDR1 is LGHDT and CDR2 is YNNKEL (reference sequence). DNA of the CDR3: TGTGCCAGCAGCCCCTTTACTAAGGGGGATGGCTACACCTTC. Protein product: CASSPFTKGDGYTF.

V is TRBV24-1 and J is TRBJ1-2, with D hard to call. Germline CDR1 and CDR2: KGHDR and SFDVKD. V was trimmed by 3 bases and J by 4 bases, leaving 11 bases between them. The CDR3 is 14 amino acids. The chain's CDR3 is CATSDTMWSYGYTF. The CDR3 DNA is TGTGCCACCAGTGATACCATGTGGAGCTATGGCTACACCTTC.

DNA of the CDR3: TGTGCCAGCAGCTTAGCGGGAGGGCCAGCCGGGGAGCTGTTTTTT. Translated: CASSLAGGPAGELFF. The chain links TRBV7-8 to TRBJ2-2; 7 nucleotides match TRBD2. V was pared by 0 bases and J by 6 bases, with 4 bases of the junction left unmatched. Germline assignment: CDR1 SGHVS and CDR2 FQNEAQ. This CDR3 spans 15 amino acids.

This clone has just a few counts. The gene calls are TRBV11-1 and TRBJ1-1; the D is unclear. Per the germline V gene, CDR1 is SGHAT and CDR2 is FQDESV (reference sequence). CDR3 size: 14 residues. V was clipped by 5 bases and J by 0 bases, with 10 bases between them. The CDR3 DNA is TGTGCCAGCAGCCTCCTGGGCTTGAACACTGAAGCTTTCTTT. It yields the protein CASSLLGLNTEAFF.

The rearrangement uses TRBV28 and TRBJ2-1, with TRBD1 matching 8 bases. The V segment lost 5 bases and the J segment 3 bases; nucleotides outside the gene matches: 3. Germline CDR1 and CDR2: MDHEN and SYDVKM. The CDR3 extends over 14 amino acids. The CDR3 reads CASSGQGVYNEQFF. CDR3 coding DNA: TGTGCCAGCAGTGGACAGGGAGTCTACAATGAGCAGTTCTTC. Drawing the rest from reference TRBV28 and TRBJ2-1, the complete variable domain is DVKVTQSSRYLVKRTGEKVFLECVQDMDHENMFWYRQDPGLGLRLIYFSYDVKMKEKGDIPEGYSVSREKKERFSLILESASTNQTSMYLCASSGQGVYNEQFFGPGTRLTVL.

This chain connects TRBV19 to TRBJ1-2, with TRBD1 as a possible D gene (6 bases). In germline, CDR1 is LNHDA, CDR2 SQIVND (reference sequence). The CDR3 length is 12 residues. The V end lost 7 bases, the J end lost 7 bases, and 13 bases lay between the germline ends. The CDR3 is CASTDRLGGYTF. The CDR3 DNA follows: TGTGCCAGTACCGACAGGTTAGGTGGCTACACCTTC.

This clone appeared a single time. The rearrangement uses TRBV5-1 and TRBJ1-1; D call uncertain. The CDR3 spans 13 residues. CDR1 and CDR2 (germline): SGHRS, YFSETQ. V was pared by 7 bases and J by 2 bases, with 12 bases between. CDR3 amino acids: CASAQNINTEAFF. CDR3 in DNA: TGCGCCAGCGCCCAGAACATAAACACTGAAGCTTTCTTT.

This sequence joins TRBV20-1 and TRBJ2-7, with 11 bases that match TRBD2. Germline V gene lookup returns CDR1 DFQATT and CDR2 SNEGSKA (reference sequence). The CDR3 is 14 amino acids. V lost 3 bases and J lost 2; bases outside the gene matches: 3. Here the CDR3 reads CSASPTSGAYEQYF. CDR3 nucleotides: TGCAGTGCTAGTCCGACTAGCGGGGCCTACGAGCAGTACTTC.

This clone was observed a handful of times. Here the CDR3 DNA reads TGTGCCAGCAGCCTCGGACAGGAGCTACGCTATGGCTACACCTTC. Encoded protein: CASSLGQELRYGYTF. J is TRBJ1-2 and V is TRBV16; 7 bases line up with TRBD1. The CDR3 sequence is 15 residues long. The germline V gene encodes CDR1 KGHSY and CDR2 FQNENV. V was clipped by 4 bases and J by 4 bases; unmatched bases: 9.

The rearrangement links TRBV5-1 to TRBJ2-2; tentatively, D is TRBD2 (5 bases). CDR3 length equals 13 residues. Germline-derived CDR1 and CDR2 are SGHRS and YFSETQ. The germline V and J ends were trimmed by 7 bases and 4 bases, with 11 bases remaining between them. This CDR3 reads CASRGSSTGELFF. DNA of the CDR3: TGCGCCAGCCGCGGGTCCTCCACCGGGGAGCTGTTTTTT.